The T cell receptor beta chain under discussion was sequenced for a study of human T cells and chemical hapten exposure. This clonotype was seen ten or more times. With 0 bases removed from V and 3 bases from J, the gap between germline ends came to 5 bases. The CDR3 sequence is 14 residues long. The germline V gene has CDR1 MNHNS and CDR2 SASEGT. It was the library that attached unique molecular identifiers to individual cDNA molecules. In the original workflow: TCR counts had a median of about 100,000 per sample and spanned roughly 20,000 to 690,600. Each CDR3 protein is one row after TCRdb ran MiXCR on the 5' RACE reads. The V and J calls here are based on TCRdb, not the publication. The sample consists of around 82,000 distinct CDR3 sequences, approximately 8% of them appearing once. The authors extracted total RNA from unfractionated whole blood.

The chain links TRBV6-1 to TRBJ2-2, with D maybe TRBD1 (5 bases). This clonotype originated in a male donor in good health. This chain's CDR3 is CASSEAGDTGELFF. In DNA form, the CDR3 reads TGTGCCAGCAGTGAAGCAGGGGACACCGGGGAGCTGTTTTTT.